Each of the 17 T cell receptor beta chains below was sequenced from the same sample in a study of control samples from healthy donors and cancer patients. Here immunoSEQ multiplex PCR was the method, and the copy in TCRdb shows in-frame clones only, minus some. The table shows about 97,000 clones, with about 89% occurring only once. The sequencing sample was made of blood. These receptors all come from a man aged 25 to 45 in good health.

V is TRBV28 and J is TRBJ1-1; unclear D gene. Trimming stripped 2 bases from V and 10 bases from J, with 11 bases between. CDR1 is MDHEN, CDR2 SYDVKM, per germline. CDR3 length: 12 residues. CDR3 residues: CASSLQTSVAFF. The CDR3 nucleotides are TGTGCCAGCAGTTTACAGACTAGTGTAGCTTTCTTT.

This chain joins TRBV19 and TRBJ1-1, with D possibly being TRBD1 (6 bases). Germline V gives CDR1 LNHDA, CDR2 SQIVND (reference sequence). The V end lost 3 bases, the J end lost 5 bases, and 13 bases lay between the germline ends. This CDR3 spans 14 amino acids. The CDR3 is CASSIWGAQTEAFF. Written as DNA, the CDR3 is TGTGCCAGTAGTATTTGGGGGGCGCAAACTGAAGCTTTCTTT.

V is TRBV24-1 and J is TRBJ2-3, with D perhaps matching TRBD1 (6 bases). The CDR3 covers 15 residues. V was shortened by 2 bases and J by 0 bases, with 8 bases between the two germline ends. Germline V gene data show CDR1 as KGHDR and CDR2 as SFDVKD. CDR3 loop: CATSDYGQSTDTQYF. DNA of the CDR3: TGTGCCACCAGTGATTACGGACAGAGCACAGATACGCAGTATTTT.

The chain combines TRBV6-5 with TRBJ1-2; TRBD1 agrees at 8 bases. J lost 4 bases, V lost 11 bases, and 6 bases had no gene match. The CDR3 runs 12 residues. CDR1 MNHEY and CDR2 SVGAGI come from the germline V gene. CDR3 bases: TGTGCCGTCTGGGACAGGAGCTATGGCTACACCTTC. Protein product: CAVWDRSYGYTF.

The V and J genes are TRBV9 and TRBJ2-2, with 9 positions matching TRBD2. The length of the CDR3 is 18 residues. CDR1 is SGDLS and CDR2 is YYNGEE in the germline V gene. Trimming removed 0 bases from V and 8 bases from J; junction bases left unmatched: 14. CDR3 sequence reads: CASSVGGSGGPSLGELFF. The CDR3 DNA sequence: TGTGCCAGCAGCGTAGGGGGTAGCGGGGGACCCAGCTTAGGGGAGCTGTTTTTT.

The rearrangement joins TRBV4-1 to TRBJ2-3; 11 bases align to TRBD2. J lost 1 base, V lost 1 base, and 16 bases had no gene match. CDR1 is MGHRA and CDR2 is YSYEKL in the germline V gene. The CDR3 sequence is 21 residues long. The CDR3 DNA follows: TGCGCCAGCAGCCAAGGTCTGCTAGCGGGAGGCCCGGGCCAGGGCACAGATACGCAGTATTTT. It translates to CASSQGLLAGGPGQGTDTQYF.

The rearrangement joins TRBV7-8 to TRBJ1-1; D ambiguous. With 5 bases removed from V and 5 bases from J, the gap between germline ends came to 21 bases. Germline V gene lookup returns CDR1 SGHVS and CDR2 FQNEAQ. This CDR3 comprises 16 residues. CDR3 sequence: CASSPAGVWDGTEAFF. CDR3 DNA: TGTGCCAGCAGCCCCGCGGGAGTTTGGGATGGAACTGAAGCTTTCTTT. Looking up the rest from reference TRBV7-8 and TRBJ1-1 gives the full variable domain: GAGVSQSPRYKVAKRGQDVALRCDPISGHVSLFWYQQALGQGPEFLTYFQNEAQLDKSGLPSDRFFAERPEGSVSTLKIQRTQQEDSAVYLCASSPAGVWDGTEAFFGQGTRLTVV.

The chain combines TRBV4-3 with TRBJ2-1; no firm D call. The germline V gene has CDR1 LGHNA and CDR2 YSLEER. The V end lost 1 base, the J end lost 3 bases, and 7 bases lay between the germline ends. The CDR3 length is 14 residues. CDR3 sequence: CASSQVQSYNEQFF. CDR3 nucleotides: TGCGCCAGCAGCCAAGTTCAGAGCTACAATGAGCAGTTCTTC.

V and J are TRBV28 and TRBJ1-4; weak D call: TRBD1 (6 bases). The germline CDR1 and CDR2 sequences are MDHEN and SYDVKM. The V gene lost 5 bases and the J gene lost 5 bases, with 12 bases spanning the gap. This CDR3 has 14 amino acids. CDR3 sequence (DNA): TGTGCCAGCAGTCGAACAGGGCCAAATGAAAAACTGTTTTTT. Amino acid sequence: CASSRTGPNEKLFF. Full variable domain (remainder filled in from reference TRBV28 and TRBJ1-4): DVKVTQSSRYLVKRTGEKVFLECVQDMDHENMFWYRQDPGLGLRLIYFSYDVKMKEKGDIPEGYSVSREKKERFSLILESASTNQTSMYLCASSRTGPNEKLFFGSGTQLSVL.

This chain links TRBV6-2 or TRBV6-3 with TRBJ2-3, with 12 bases aligning to TRBD2. The CDR3 runs to 17 residues. V lost 2 bases and J lost 2; bases outside the gene matches: 5. Germline V gene lookup returns CDR1 MNHEY and CDR2 SVGEGT. The DNA for the CDR3 is TGTGCCAGCAGTTACACTCTAGCGGGGGGGTTCACAGATACGCAGTATTTT. Amino acids: CASSYTLAGGFTDTQYF.

V is TRBV5-1 and J is TRBJ2-2; weak D call: TRBD1 (6 bases). V lost 4 bases to trimming and J lost 0 bases, with 13 bases between them. Germline V gene lookup returns CDR1 SGHRS and CDR2 YFSETQ. The CDR3 has 16 residues. CDR3 loop: CASSPYRATNTGELFF. The CDR3 DNA reads TGCGCCAGCAGCCCCTACAGGGCGACGAACACCGGGGAGCTGTTTTTT.

The CDR3 sequence is CASSLPTEHGYTF. Here the CDR3 DNA reads TGTGCCAGCAGCTTGCCAACAGAACATGGCTACACCTTC. The rearrangement uses TRBV5-4 and TRBJ1-2; no reliable D call. This CDR3 comprises 13 residues. The germline gives CDR1 SGHNT, CDR2 YYREEE (reference sequence). Trimming cost V 1 base and J 6 bases, with 10 bases left between them.

J is TRBJ2-7 and V is TRBV5-6; D uncertain. V lost 4 bases and J 5 bases, leaving 13 bases between the germline ends. The CDR3 runs 13 residues. Per germline, CDR1 SGHDT and CDR2 YYEEEE. This CDR3 reads CASSLGQAHEQYF. The CDR3 region has the DNA TGTGCCAGCAGCCTAGGGCAGGCCCACGAGCAGTACTTC.

V is TRBV15 and J is TRBJ1-5; D is uncertain. This CDR3 is built from 12 residues. The germline gives CDR1 LNHNV, CDR2 YYDKDF (reference sequence). Trimming left V 0 bases short and J 7 bases short, with 4 bases between. In DNA, the CDR3 is TGTGCCACCAGCAGAGACGGGCAGCCCCAGCATTTT. Translation: CATSRDGQPQHF.

V usage is TRBV5-6 and J usage is TRBJ1-5; 9 bases match TRBD1. Trimming removed 4 bases from V and 6 bases from J; junction bases left unmatched: 5. Germline CDR1 SGHDT, CDR2 YYEEEE. CDR3 length: 14 residues. Here the CDR3 reads CASSRQGVSQPQHF. The DNA of the CDR3 is TGTGCCAGCAGCCGACAGGGGGTAAGTCAGCCCCAGCATTTT.

The chain combines TRBV5-1 with TRBJ2-3; D possibly corresponds to TRBD2 (6 bases). Trimming shortened V by 2 bases and J by 0 bases, and 10 bases separated the two germline ends. The CDR3 is made up of 15 amino acids. Looked up from germline, CDR1 is SGHRS and CDR2 is YFSETQ. The CDR3 is CASSLIGTSTDTQYF. The DNA of the CDR3 is TGCGCCAGCAGCTTAATAGGGACTAGCACAGATACGCAGTATTTT.

This clone was seen once. The CDR3 protein is CATSDFWVGELAGVGSYNEQFF. The CDR3 nucleotides read TGTGCCACCAGTGATTTTTGGGTGGGGGAACTAGCGGGAGTTGGATCCTACAATGAGCAGTTCTTC. The chain is built from TRBV24-1 and TRBJ2-1; 11 nucleotides line up with TRBD2. CDR3 length: 22 amino acids. Germline CDR1 is KGHDR and CDR2 is SFDVKD. V lost 1 base and J lost 1; bases outside the gene matches: 17.